The 14 T cell receptor beta chains in this list originate from one sample, sequenced in a study of shared clonotypes between healthy human individuals. This table comes from immunoSEQ multiplex PCR, and its TCRdb copy is limited to in-frame clones, with some not included. The table includes some 1,100,000 clones, about 84% detected once. Material for sequencing was memory CD4+ T cells from PBMCs. Subset noted: CD45RA-negative fraction. The receptors originated from a man between 18 and 29 years old in good health. Some clones in this sample may be carry-over from other donors' samples.

This clone came up a few times. The chain employs TRBV28 and TRBJ1-2, with TRBD1 as a possible D gene (5 bases). CDR3 length equals 13 residues. Per the germline V gene, CDR1 is MDHEN and CDR2 is SYDVKM. Between the trimmed V and J ends, which lost 7 bases and 11 bases, there was a span of 20 bases. CDR3 in DNA: TGTGCCAGCATCACTGCGGGGGGTTGGGAATACACCTTC. Its protein product is CASITAGGWEYTF.

This clone was counted a few times. The chain's CDR3 is CASSSPGTSGASTDTQYF. The CDR3 nucleotides read TGCGCCAGCAGCTCGCCCGGGACTAGCGGAGCTAGCACAGATACGCAGTATTTT. This chain links TRBV5-1 with TRBJ2-3; 11 positions agree with TRBD2. The CDR3 runs to 18 residues. CDR1 and CDR2 from the germline V gene are SGHRS and YFSETQ. Trimming took 3 bases from V and 0 from J; bases not matched to a gene: 9.

The rearrangement links TRBV10-1 to TRBJ2-3; D tentatively fits TRBD1 or TRBD2 (5 bases each). The V end lost 5 bases, the J end lost 2 bases, and 17 bases lay between the germline ends. The CDR3 runs 16 residues. The V gene's germline CDR1 is WNHNN and CDR2 SYGVQD (reference sequence). In DNA form, the CDR3 reads TGCGCCAGCAGTAGTACCGGGACCCCATTCACAGATACGCAGTATTTT. Translated: CASSSTGTPFTDTQYF.

This chain joins TRBV11-2 and TRBJ2-5; 10 bases are a match to TRBD1. After removal of 5 bases from V and 7 bases from J, the junction contained 7 bases not matched to a gene. The CDR3 spans 14 residues. The germline V gene encodes CDR1 SGHAT and CDR2 FQNNGV. CDR3 in DNA: TGTGCCAGCAGCCAGACAGGGGGCAAGGGGACCCAGTACTTC. Translating it yields CASSQTGGKGTQYF.

The chain carries TRBV30 and TRBJ2-1; 7 bases map to TRBD1. Germline V CDR1 and CDR2: GTSNPN, SVGIG (reference sequence). Trimming cost V 1 base and J 6 bases; bases outside gene matches: 9. The CDR3 length is 15 residues. The CDR3 protein is CAWSELGGRSNEQFF. As DNA, the CDR3 is TGTGCCTGGAGTGAATTAGGGGGCCGGAGCAATGAGCAGTTCTTC. Complete variable domain (other parts from reference TRBV30 and TRBJ2-1): SQTIHQWPATLVQPVGSPLSLECTVEGTSNPNLYWYRQAAGRGLQLLFYSVGIGQISSEVPQNLSASRPQDRQFILSSKKLLLSDSGFYLCAWSELGGRSNEQFFGPGTRLTVL.

The chain couples TRBV18 to TRBJ2-1; possibly TRBD2 for D (5 bases). The length of the CDR3 is 15 residues. CDR1 and CDR2 (germline): KGHSH, LQKENI. Trimming shortened V by 3 bases and J by 2 bases, and 11 bases separated the two germline ends. The DNA of the CDR3 is TGTGCCAGCTCACCTCCCGTGACTACCTACAATGAGCAGTTCTTC. Residues: CASSPPVTTYNEQFF.

This sequence joins TRBV28 and TRBJ1-2; D remains unclear. The CDR3 has 13 residues. Germline assignment: CDR1 MDHEN and CDR2 SYDVKM. V was cut by 5 bases and J by 5 bases, with 12 bases left in between. The CDR3 DNA reads TGTGCCAGCAGTCCCCCGCCAGGTTATGGCTACACCTTC. Encoded protein: CASSPPPGYGYTF.

This chain links TRBV9 with TRBJ1-5; 7 nucleotides match TRBD1. The CDR3 totals 15 residues. V shed 1 base and J 7 bases; nucleotides not matched to a gene: 8. Germline V gene data show CDR1 as SGDLS and CDR2 as YYNGEE. The DNA of the CDR3 is TGTGCCAGCAGCGTATCCGGGACAGCGGTGCAGCCCCAGCATTTT. The encoded protein is CASSVSGTAVQPQHF.

This clone was counted only a few times. The V call is TRBV19, the J call TRBJ2-2, with 14 nucleotides matching TRBD2. Losses at the gene ends were 5 bases for V and 5 bases for J; bases not matched to a gene: 4. From germline, CDR1 is LNHDA and CDR2 SQIVND (reference sequence). The CDR3 consists of 16 residues. The CDR3 DNA follows: TGTGCCAGTAGTTCGGGACTAGCGGGAGTTACCGGGGAGCTGTTTTTT. It codes for CASSSGLAGVTGELFF. Filled out from reference TRBV19 and TRBJ2-2, the complete variable domain reads DGGITQSPKYLFRKEGQNVTLSCEQNLNHDAMYWYRQDPGQGLRLIYYSQIVNDFQKGDIAEGYSVSREKKESFPLTVTSAQKNPTAFYLCASSSGLAGVTGELFFGEGSRLTVL.

The V gene is TRBV4-3, the J gene TRBJ2-7; D remains unclear. The germline V gene encodes CDR1 LGHNA and CDR2 YSLEER. Trimming left V 9 bases short and J 0 bases short, with 9 bases between. The CDR3 spans 12 residues. CDR3 sequence (DNA): TGCGCCAGGGCAAGGAGCTCCTACGAGCAGTACTTC. Protein: CARARSSYEQYF.

This clone turned up a few times. Other DNA sequences from this sample encode an identical CDR3 as well. The J gene is TRBJ1-2, the V gene TRBV4-1; D unclear. CDR1 and CDR2 (germline): MGHRA, YSYEKL. The CDR3 length is 13 residues. Trimming removed 1 base at V and 2 bases at J, with 5 bases between. The CDR3 region is CASSQGQNYGYTF. DNA for the CDR3: TGCGCCAGCAGCCAAGGACAAAACTATGGCTACACCTTC.

This rearrangement joins TRBV13 to TRBJ2-3; possibly TRBD2 for D (5 bases). Between the trimmed V and J ends, which lost 2 bases and 6 bases, there was a span of 9 bases. The CDR3 loop spans 13 amino acids. Per germline, CDR1 PRHDT and CDR2 FYEKMQ (reference sequence). For the CDR3, the DNA is TGTGCCAGCAGCTTAACGAGGGAGGATACGCAGTATTTT. Translating it yields CASSLTREDTQYF.

This chain uses TRBV7-2 with TRBJ2-7; 9 bases align to TRBD1. The CDR3 runs to 15 residues. Germline V lookup: CDR1 SGHTA, CDR2 FQGNSA. V lost 2 bases, J lost 3 bases, and 5 bases stayed unmatched. The CDR3 loop reads CASSLLGQGGYEQYF. CDR3 nucleotide sequence: TGTGCCAGCAGCTTATTGGGACAGGGCGGCTACGAGCAGTACTTC.

The chain combines TRBV6-6 with TRBJ1-4; 8 bases are shared with TRBD1. J lost 9 bases, V lost 4 bases, and 7 bases had no gene match. Germline assignment: CDR1 MNHNY and CDR2 SVGAGI (reference sequence). This CDR3 is built from 14 residues. The CDR3 reads CASSSFSRGQKLFF. CDR3 nucleotide sequence: TGTGCCAGCAGTTCCTTTTCCAGGGGGCAAAAACTGTTTTTT.